The 15 T cell receptor beta chains given below trace back to one sample, sequenced in a study of blood T cell repertoires in COVID-19 (dated by TCRdb to 2018 to 2020). Receptor amplification or capture employed the immunoSEQ multiplex PCR assay. Not all clones reach the TCRdb copy of this immuneACCESS table, which keeps in-frame sequences only. Checked studies attribute under half of the gap to unresolved V genes and leave the rest unexplained. The sample table holds hundreds of thousands of clones, of which 83% were seen once. Together, the top ten hold 8% to 9.5% of the sample. The sequencing sample was made of peripheral blood. The receptors were sampled from a woman aged 50 to 60 who had recovered from COVID-19.

CDR3 bases: TGTGCCAGCTCACCATCACCGGGACAGGGGATAAACACTGAAGCTTTCTTT. Protein: CASSPSPGQGINTEAFF. The V call is TRBV18, the J call TRBJ1-1, with TRBD1 matching 10 bases. Germline trimming cut 2 bases from V and 2 bases from J; bases unmatched to any gene: 8. CDR3 length equals 17 residues. From germline, CDR1 is KGHSH and CDR2 LQKENI.

The rearrangement links TRBV10-3 to TRBJ2-1; D possibly corresponds to TRBD1 (6 bases). Trimming left V 5 bases short and J 0 bases short, with 29 bases between. CDR1 is ENHRY and CDR2 is SYGVKD in the germline V gene. The CDR3 sequence is 21 residues long. This CDR3 is CAISSTTTGHISAGSYNEQFF. CDR3 DNA: TGTGCCATCAGTTCCACGACAACGGGACACATATCAGCAGGCTCCTACAATGAGCAGTTCTTC.

This chain links TRBV4-1 with TRBJ2-5, with 8 positions matching TRBD2. The CDR3 is made up of 15 amino acids. V shed 1 base, J shed 3 bases, and the junction held 4 bases outside the gene matches. Germline CDR1 reads MGHRA; CDR2 reads YSYEKL. This CDR3 reads CASSQAHGGEETQYF. The DNA for the CDR3 is TGCGCCAGCAGCCAAGCCCACGGGGGGGAAGAGACCCAGTACTTC.

V usage is TRBV28 and J usage is TRBJ2-7; D is possibly TRBD1 (6 bases). V lost 6 bases and J 1 base, leaving 19 bases between the germline ends. Germline V CDR1 and CDR2: MDHEN, SYDVKM. The CDR3 runs to 16 residues. The CDR3 is CASSSGGAGDSYEQYF. The CDR3, as DNA: TGTGCCAGCAGCTCTGGGGGTGCAGGGGATTCCTACGAGCAGTACTTC.

The CDR3 loop reads CASSPRTSGRPGELFF. Written as DNA, the CDR3 is TGTGCCAGCAGCCCGAGGACTAGCGGGAGACCCGGGGAGCTGTTTTTT. V gene TRBV9 combines with J gene TRBJ2-2; the match to TRBD2 covers 13 bases. The germline CDR1 and CDR2 sequences are SGDLS and YYNGEE. V was clipped by 4 bases and J by 6 bases; unmatched bases: 6. The CDR3 is made up of 16 amino acids.

This CDR3 reads CSASVSSGRGGGIQYF. As DNA, the CDR3 is TGCAGTGCTAGTGTATCCAGCGGGAGGGGTGGAGGGATTCAGTACTTC. The rearrangement joins TRBV20-1 to TRBJ2-4; 10 bases are a match to TRBD2. Trimming removed 3 bases from V and 10 bases from J; junction bases left unmatched: 15. The CDR3 spans 16 residues. Germline assignment: CDR1 DFQATT and CDR2 SNEGSKA (reference sequence).

This clone was seen more than once but under ten times. The CDR3 DNA is TGTGCCAGCAGCTTAGGTGGACAGGGGGTTTATCCGGATAATTCACCCCTCCACTTT. Translating gives CASSLGGQGVYPDNSPLHF. V and J are TRBV7-9 and TRBJ1-6; 10 positions match TRBD1. With 1 base clipped from V and 5 bases from J, the junction kept 11 bases outside the gene matches. There are 19 residues in the CDR3. Germline V CDR1 and CDR2: SEHNR, FQNEAQ (reference sequence).

The table lists this clone with a few counts. The rearrangement uses TRBV5-1 and TRBJ2-3, with 8 bases matching TRBD1. J lost 1 base, V lost 4 bases, and 5 bases had no gene match. This CDR3 is 15 amino acids long. Per germline, CDR1 SGHRS and CDR2 YFSETQ. CDR3 region: CASSAATGGTDTQYF. As DNA, the CDR3 is TGCGCCAGCAGCGCGGCGACAGGGGGCACAGATACGCAGTATTTT.

The CDR3 sequence is CASSQGTSGSYEQFF. In nucleotides, the CDR3 is TGCGCCAGCAGCCAAGGGACTAGCGGGAGCTATGAGCAGTTCTTC. The chain combines TRBV4-3 with TRBJ2-1, with 13 bases matching TRBD2. With 1 base clipped from V and 8 bases from J, the junction kept 2 bases outside the gene matches. The CDR3 is 15 residues long. Germline V gene lookup returns CDR1 LGHNA and CDR2 YSLEER.

This clone has just one count. The V and J genes are TRBV6-5 and TRBJ2-1, with D perhaps matching TRBD1 (5 bases). Trimming stripped 6 bases from V and 0 bases from J, with 12 bases between. There are 15 residues in the CDR3. Germline V gene data show CDR1 as MNHEY and CDR2 as SVGAGI. The CDR3 sequence is CASRTRQSSYNEQFF. In DNA form, the CDR3 reads TGTGCCAGCAGGACCCGACAGAGCTCCTACAATGAGCAGTTCTTC.

The chain uses TRBV19 and TRBJ2-5; D may be TRBD2 (7 bases). V lost 7 bases and J lost 5, with 17 bases in between. The CDR3 is 14 amino acids. Germline V gene data show CDR1 as LNHDA and CDR2 as SQIVND (reference sequence). The CDR3 here is CASTSGGGLETQYF. The CDR3 nucleotides are TGTGCCAGTACCTCGGGGGGCGGGCTTGAGACCCAGTACTTC.

The gene calls are TRBV6-1 and TRBJ1-4; 8 bases are a match to TRBD1. Germline assignment: CDR1 MNHNS and CDR2 SASEGT. Trimming at V came to 3 bases and at J to 4 bases, leaving 4 bases not matched to a gene. The CDR3 contains 15 residues. CDR3 loop: CASSEDRVINEKLFF. In DNA form, the CDR3 reads TGTGCCAGCAGTGAGGACAGGGTAATTAATGAAAAACTGTTTTTT.

The CDR3 sequence is CASSQYRSYEQYF. The CDR3 DNA is TGTGCCAGCAGCCAGTACAGGAGCTACGAGCAGTACTTC. This chain uses TRBV3-1 (or the pseudogene TRBV3-2) with TRBJ2-7; maybe TRBD1 (5 bases). The CDR3 sequence is 13 residues long. Germline CDR1 and CDR2: LGHDT and YNNKEL (reference sequence). Between the trimmed V and J ends, which lost 3 bases and 3 bases, there was a span of 9 bases.

J is TRBJ1-2 and V is TRBV28; no definite D call. Trimming cost V 10 bases and J 4 bases, with 7 bases left between them. This CDR3 is 10 amino acids long. Germline V CDR1 and CDR2: MDHEN, SYDVKM. In nucleotides, the CDR3 is TGTGCCACCGGGGTCTATGGCTACACCTTC. This sequence encodes CATGVYGYTF.

The chain is built from TRBV28 and TRBJ1-2, with D possibly TRBD1 on 6 matching bases. The ends were cut back, 4 bases at V and 1 base at J, with 16 bases in the middle. Per germline, CDR1 MDHEN and CDR2 SYDVKM. There are 16 residues in the CDR3. CDR3 amino acids: CASSSRGWFINYGYTF. The CDR3 nucleotides read TGTGCCAGCAGTTCCAGGGGATGGTTCATTAACTATGGCTACACCTTC.